This is a list of T cell receptor beta chains from one sample in a study of graft-versus-host responses after intestinal transplantation. Their antigens remain unidentified. Sequenced by immunoSEQ multiplex PCR; TCRdb stores in-frame clones only, minus some. Found here are tens of thousands of clones, about 90% of them singletons; the top ten hold roughly 1.3%. The sample in question was unstimulated CD8+ T cells sorted from spleen or lymph node cells, obtained before intestinal transplant. Receptors originate from a human donor who received an intestinal transplant. CDR3s include the opening cysteine and the closing phenylalanine or tryptophan. D genes are given only for firm matches. Expanded clones are given a class, and other clones once, few, many or no size at all.

CDR3 protein: CASSISGGASNEQFF
CDR3 DNA: TGTGCCAGCAGCATTAGCGGGGGGGCCTCCAATGAGCAGTTCTTC
J gene: TRBJ2-1
clone size: -
V gene: TRBV6-5
D gene: TRBD2

CDR3 protein: CASSPQVWQGVPKGYTF
CDR3 DNA: TGTGCCAGCAGCCCCCAGGTCTGGCAGGGGGTCCCTAAGGGCTACACCTTC
J gene: TRBJ1-2
clone size: -
V gene: TRBV7-8
D gene: TRBD1

CDR3 protein: CASSVAGTGQETQYF
CDR3 DNA: TGTGCCAGCAGCGTAGCAGGGACAGGGCAAGAGACCCAGTACTTC
J gene: TRBJ2-5
clone size: -
V gene: TRBV9
D gene: TRBD1

CDR3 protein: CASSEYRETEAFF
CDR3 DNA: TGCGCCAGCAGTGAGTACCGGGAGACTGAAGCTTTCTTT
J gene: TRBJ1-1
clone size: -
V gene: TRBV10-1
D gene: -

CDR3 protein: CASSPHRATNEKLFF
CDR3 DNA: TGTGCCAGCAGCCCTCACCGAGCAACTAATGAAAAACTGTTTTTT
J gene: TRBJ1-4
clone size: once
V gene: TRBV11-2
D gene: -

CDR3 protein: CASSHAGELNTEAFF
CDR3 DNA: TGTGCCAGCAGCCACGCCGGGGAGTTGAACACTGAAGCTTTCTTT
J gene: TRBJ1-1
clone size: -
V gene: TRBV13
D gene: -

CDR3 protein: CASSTEAAYEQYF
CDR3 DNA: TGTGCCAGCAGCACGGAGGCCGCCTACGAGCAGTACTTC
J gene: TRBJ2-7
clone size: -
V gene: TRBV5-4
D gene: -

CDR3 protein: CASQSEAYQETQYF
CDR3 DNA: TGTGCCAGCCAAAGCGAGGCGTACCAAGAGACCCAGTACTTC
J gene: TRBJ2-5
clone size: -
V gene: TRBV27
D gene: -

CDR3 protein: CASSQDPSGEETQYF
CDR3 DNA: TGCGCCAGCAGCCAAGACCCTAGCGGGGAAGAGACCCAGTACTTC
J gene: TRBJ2-5
clone size: -
V gene: TRBV4-1
D gene: TRBD2

CDR3 protein: CASSLTGGRAYEQYF
CDR3 DNA: TGTGCCAGCAGTCTAACAGGGGGCAGAGCCTACGAGCAGTACTTC
J gene: TRBJ2-7
clone size: -
V gene: TRBV7-8
D gene: TRBD1

CDR3 protein: CASRDRATDTQYF
CDR3 DNA: TGTGCCAGCAGGGACAGGGCCACAGATACGCAGTATTTT
J gene: TRBJ2-3
clone size: -
V gene: TRBV2
D gene: TRBD1

CDR3 protein: CASSLWQGDNEQFF
CDR3 DNA: TGTGCCAGCAGCCTGTGGCAGGGGGACAATGAGCAGTTCTTC
J gene: TRBJ2-1
clone size: -
V gene: TRBV11-3
D gene: TRBD1

CDR3 protein: CASSELRFSGNTIYF
CDR3 DNA: TGTGCCAGCAGTGAGTTGAGGTTCTCTGGAAACACCATATATTTT
J gene: TRBJ1-3
clone size: -
V gene: TRBV6-1
D gene: -

CDR3 protein: CASSLDGGEKLFF
CDR3 DNA: TGCGCCAGCAGCTTGGATGGAGGTGAAAAACTGTTTTTT
J gene: TRBJ1-4
clone size: -
V gene: TRBV5-1
D gene: -

CDR3 protein: CASSTTPGQQETQYF
CDR3 DNA: TGTGCCAGTAGTACAACTCCGGGACAGCAAGAGACCCAGTACTTC
J gene: TRBJ2-5
clone size: -
V gene: TRBV19
D gene: TRBD1

CDR3 protein: CATPGQNQETQYF
CDR3 DNA: TGTGCCACCCCCGGACAGAATCAAGAGACCCAGTACTTC
J gene: TRBJ2-5
clone size: -
V gene: TRBV2
D gene: -

CDR3 protein: CASSEEPRVWGNTIYF
CDR3 DNA: TGTGCCAGCAGTGAAGAGCCCAGGGTATGGGGAAACACCATATATTTT
J gene: TRBJ1-3
clone size: -
V gene: TRBV6-4
D gene: -

CDR3 protein: CASSQSGGAETQYF
CDR3 DNA: TGTGCCAGCAGCCAAAGCGGGGGGGCTGAGACCCAGTACTTC
J gene: TRBJ2-5
clone size: -
V gene: TRBV7-3
D gene: TRBD2

CDR3 protein: CASSYSNGGFYGYTF
CDR3 DNA: TGTGCCAGCAGTTACTCGAACGGCGGCTTCTATGGCTACACCTTC
J gene: TRBJ1-2
clone size: -
V gene: TRBV6-5
D gene: -

CDR3 protein: CASSLAGGNTEAFF
CDR3 DNA: TGCGCCAGCAGCTTGGCGGGGGGGAACACTGAAGCTTTCTTT
J gene: TRBJ1-1
clone size: -
V gene: TRBV5-1
D gene: -

CDR3 protein: CASSAGRDTQYF
CDR3 DNA: TGTGCCAGCAGTGCGGGGAGGGATACGCAGTATTTT
J gene: TRBJ2-3
clone size: -
V gene: TRBV25-1
D gene: -

CDR3 protein: CASSAGDRGYGYTF
CDR3 DNA: TGTGCCAGCAGCGCGGGGGACAGGGGTTATGGCTACACCTTC
J gene: TRBJ1-2
clone size: few
V gene: TRBV9
D gene: TRBD1

CDR3 protein: CASSYPTGIENTEAFF
CDR3 DNA: TGTGCCAGCAGTTACCCCACAGGGATTGAGAACACTGAAGCTTTCTTT
J gene: TRBJ1-1
clone size: -
V gene: TRBV6-6
D gene: -

CDR3 protein: CATSPHRGATEAFF
CDR3 DNA: TGTGCCACCAGCCCGCACCGGGGGGCCACTGAAGCTTTCTTT
J gene: TRBJ1-1
clone size: -
V gene: TRBV15
D gene: -

CDR3 protein: CSLRVGGELFF
CDR3 DNA: TGCAGCCTGAGGGTCGGCGGGGAGCTGTTTTTT
J gene: TRBJ2-2
clone size: -
V gene: TRBV29-1
D gene: -

CDR3 protein: CASSMVLGQGGQQYF
CDR3 DNA: TGTGCCAGTAGTATGGTCCTGGGACAGGGGGGCCAGCAGTACTTC
J gene: TRBJ2-7
clone size: -
V gene: TRBV19
D gene: TRBD1

CDR3 protein: CASIELRGEQFF
CDR3 DNA: TGTGCCAGCATAGAGCTCCGGGGTGAGCAGTTCTTC
J gene: TRBJ2-1
clone size: -
V gene: TRBV6-4
D gene: -

CDR3 protein: CASSSGTAPTEQYF
CDR3 DNA: TGTGCCAGCAGCTCTGGGACAGCCCCTACGGAGCAGTACTTC
J gene: TRBJ2-7
clone size: -
V gene: TRBV5-5
D gene: TRBD1

CDR3 protein: CAIPGVGREQYF
CDR3 DNA: TGTGCCATCCCAGGGGTGGGACGCGAGCAGTACTTC
J gene: TRBJ2-7
clone size: -
V gene: TRBV11-2
D gene: -

CDR3 protein: CASSDRGMNTEAFF
CDR3 DNA: TGTGCCAGCTCCGACAGGGGGATGAACACTGAAGCTTTCTTT
J gene: TRBJ1-1
clone size: -
V gene: TRBV5-6
D gene: TRBD1

CDR3 protein: CASSQDESQPQHF
CDR3 DNA: TGTGCCAGCAGCCAAGATGAGAGTCAGCCCCAGCATTTT
J gene: TRBJ1-5
clone size: -
V gene: TRBV4-2
D gene: -

CDR3 protein: CASSLGGHNEQFF
CDR3 DNA: TGTGCCAGCAGCTTAGGCGGCCACAATGAGCAGTTCTTC
J gene: TRBJ2-1
clone size: -
V gene: TRBV7-9
D gene: -

CDR3 protein: CATSRGTSGEQFF
CDR3 DNA: TGTGCCACCAGCCGAGGGACTAGTGGTGAGCAGTTCTTC
J gene: TRBJ2-1
clone size: -
V gene: TRBV15
D gene: TRBD2

CDR3 protein: CASSWADSYEQYF
CDR3 DNA: TGCGCCAGCAGCTGGGCCGACTCCTACGAGCAGTACTTC
J gene: TRBJ2-7
clone size: -
V gene: TRBV5-1
D gene: -

CDR3 protein: CASGMAGLGSYEQYF
CDR3 DNA: TGTGCCAGTGGGATGGCGGGTCTAGGGTCGTACGAGCAGTACTTC
J gene: TRBJ2-7
clone size: few
V gene: TRBV13
D gene: -

CDR3 protein: CASSYGAGGVGELFF
CDR3 DNA: TGTGCCAGCAGTTACGGGGCGGGGGGCGTCGGGGAGCTGTTTTTT
J gene: TRBJ2-2
clone size: -
V gene: TRBV6-5
D gene: TRBD2

CDR3 protein: CASSWWVAGDPETQYF
CDR3 DNA: TGTGCCAGCAGTTGGTGGGTAGCGGGGGATCCAGAGACCCAGTACTTC
J gene: TRBJ2-5
clone size: -
V gene: TRBV6-6
D gene: TRBD2

CDR3 protein: CASSFSLSPLDSMNTEAFF
CDR3 DNA: TGTGCCAGCAGCTTTAGTTTGTCCCCCCTGGACAGTATGAACACTGAAGCTTTCTTT
J gene: TRBJ1-1
clone size: once
V gene: TRBV7-9
D gene: -

CDR3 protein: CASSAGISTEAFF
CDR3 DNA: TGTGCCAGCAGTGCAGGGATAAGCACTGAAGCTTTCTTT
J gene: TRBJ1-1
clone size: -
V gene: TRBV6-1
D gene: -

CDR3 protein: CASSPAGGGNYGYTF
CDR3 DNA: TGCGCCAGCAGCCCCGCGGGAGGGGGGAACTATGGCTACACCTTC
J gene: TRBJ1-2
clone size: -
V gene: TRBV5-1
D gene: -